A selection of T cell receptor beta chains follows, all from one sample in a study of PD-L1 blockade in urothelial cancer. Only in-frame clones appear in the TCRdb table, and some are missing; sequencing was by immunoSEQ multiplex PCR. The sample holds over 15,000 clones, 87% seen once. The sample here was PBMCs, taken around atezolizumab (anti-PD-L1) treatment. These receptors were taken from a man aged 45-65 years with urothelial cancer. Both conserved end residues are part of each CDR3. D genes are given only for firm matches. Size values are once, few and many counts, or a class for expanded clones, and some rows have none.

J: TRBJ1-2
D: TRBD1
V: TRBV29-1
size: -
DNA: TGCAGCGTCCGACAGGGGGCGCTTGGCTACACCTTC
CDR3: CSVRQGALGYTF

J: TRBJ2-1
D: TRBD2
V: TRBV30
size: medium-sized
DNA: TGTGCCTGGAGTGTCGGTGGCGGGAGGGTCTCCTACAATGAGCAGTTCTTC
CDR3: CAWSVGGGRVSYNEQFF

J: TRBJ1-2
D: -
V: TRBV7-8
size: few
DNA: TGTGCCAGCAGCTCCCGGCGGGGCGGGTGGGATGGCTACACCTTC
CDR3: CASSSRRGGWDGYTF

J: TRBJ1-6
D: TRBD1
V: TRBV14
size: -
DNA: TGTGCCAGCAGCCAAGCACGGACAGGGAATTCACCCCTCCACTTT
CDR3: CASSQARTGNSPLHF

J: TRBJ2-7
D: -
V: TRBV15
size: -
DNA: TGTGCCACCAGCAGAGACAGTCGAGGCTACGAGCAGTACTTC
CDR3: CATSRDSRGYEQYF

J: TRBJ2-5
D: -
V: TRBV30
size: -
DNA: TGTGCCTGGAGTTGGACAGAAGAGACCCAGTACTTC
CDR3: CAWSWTEETQYF

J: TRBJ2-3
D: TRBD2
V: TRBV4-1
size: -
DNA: TGCGCCAGCAGCCAAGATCTCGTAGCGGGGTTCACAGATACGCAGTATTTT
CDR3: CASSQDLVAGFTDTQYF

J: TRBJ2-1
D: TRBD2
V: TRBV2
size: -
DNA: TGTGCCAGCAGTGATCCTTGGCGGGAGTCCAGGGAGCAGTTCTTC
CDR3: CASSDPWRESREQFF

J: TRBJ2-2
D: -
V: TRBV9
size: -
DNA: TGTGCCAGCAGCGCCGCCGTCAACAGGCAGGGGACCGGGGAGCTGTTTTTT
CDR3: CASSAAVNRQGTGELFF

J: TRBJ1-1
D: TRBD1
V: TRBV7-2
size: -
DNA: TGTGCCAGCAGCCCGAGGACAGGGCGGGGCACTGAAGCTTTCTTT
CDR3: CASSPRTGRGTEAFF

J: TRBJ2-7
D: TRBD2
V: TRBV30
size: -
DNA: TGTGCCTGGAGTCCCCCGAGGGGACTAAAGTCCTACGAGCAGTACTTC
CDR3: CAWSPPRGLKSYEQYF

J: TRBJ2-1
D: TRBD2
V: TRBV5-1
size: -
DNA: TGCGCCAGCAGCTTGGGGGCCAGGGGCGGGGGGGCCGATGAGCAGTTCTTC
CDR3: CASSLGARGGGADEQFF

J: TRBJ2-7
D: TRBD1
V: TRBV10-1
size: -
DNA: TGCGCCAGCGGCGCCCCGGACAGGTCGTACGAGCAGTACTTC
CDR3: CASGAPDRSYEQYF

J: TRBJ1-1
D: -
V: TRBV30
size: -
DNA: TGTGCCTCCCGCCGAGGAACATGGGACACTGAAGCTTTCTTT
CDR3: CASRRGTWDTEAFF

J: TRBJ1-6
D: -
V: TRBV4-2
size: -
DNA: TGTGCCAGCAGCGGGCAGGTGTCCTATAATTCACCCCTCCACTTT
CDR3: CASSGQVSYNSPLHF